This T cell receptor beta chain is drawn from a study of human T cells and chemical hapten exposure. Germline CDR1 MNHEY, CDR2 SVGAGI. Trimming shortened V by 2 bases and J by 3 bases, and 11 bases separated the two germline ends. This CDR3 spans 16 amino acids. Time point described: patch test 2, 6 weeks after DPC sensitization. The treatment here: therapeutic diphenylcyclopropenone sensitization with weekly scalp DPC. Unique molecular identifiers were attached to individual cDNA molecules during library preparation. TCRdb re-analysed the RACE reads in MiXCR, keeping a single row per CDR3 protein. Of tens of thousands of distinct CDR3 sequences listed, roughly 9.6% are singletons.

Sequenced material: whole blood, taken in connection with sensitization to the hapten diphenylcyclopropenone (DPC). This TCR came from a man aged 35-49 years with alopecia areata. Some clones in this sample may be carry-over from other donors' samples. The V call is TRBV6-5, the J call TRBJ2-6, with D unresolved. CDR3 sequence: CASSYRPTGGANVLTF. CDR3 nucleotides: TGTGCCAGCAGTTACCGGCCTACGGGTGGGGCCAACGTCCTGACTTTC.